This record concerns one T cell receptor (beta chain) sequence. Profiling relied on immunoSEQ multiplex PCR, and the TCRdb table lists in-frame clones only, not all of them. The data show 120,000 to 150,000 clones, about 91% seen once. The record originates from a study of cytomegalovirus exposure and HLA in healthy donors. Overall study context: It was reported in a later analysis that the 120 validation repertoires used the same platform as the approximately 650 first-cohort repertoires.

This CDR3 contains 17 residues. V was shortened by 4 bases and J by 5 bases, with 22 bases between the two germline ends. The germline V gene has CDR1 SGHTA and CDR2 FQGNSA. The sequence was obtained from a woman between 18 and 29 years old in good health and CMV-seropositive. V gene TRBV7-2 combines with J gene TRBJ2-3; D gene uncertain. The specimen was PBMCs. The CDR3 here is CASSSSETRPRGDTQYF. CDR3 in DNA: TGTGCCAGCAGCTCCTCCGAGACGCGACCCCGAGGAGATACGCAGTATTTT.